The clone carrying this T cell receptor beta chain has a single count. The source of the sample is a study of long-term antiretroviral therapy in people with HIV. Version v3.0 of the immunoSEQ assay ran at survey level. Profiling relied on immunoSEQ multiplex PCR, and the TCRdb table lists in-frame clones only, not all of them. Of around 26,000 clones listed, roughly 87% are singletons. The sequences come from unsorted PBMCs, collected 1.1 years before starting antiretroviral therapy. This TCR was recovered from a woman aged 25 to 45 with HIV.

The CDR3 nucleotides are TGTGCCACCGGGCGGAACTACAATGAGCAGTTCTTC. Residues: CATGRNYNEQFF. V usage is TRBV27 and J usage is TRBJ2-1; D is undetermined. The germline gives CDR1 MNHEY, CDR2 SMNVEV (reference sequence). V lost 10 bases, J lost 3 bases, and 10 bases lay in between. The CDR3 extends over 12 amino acids.